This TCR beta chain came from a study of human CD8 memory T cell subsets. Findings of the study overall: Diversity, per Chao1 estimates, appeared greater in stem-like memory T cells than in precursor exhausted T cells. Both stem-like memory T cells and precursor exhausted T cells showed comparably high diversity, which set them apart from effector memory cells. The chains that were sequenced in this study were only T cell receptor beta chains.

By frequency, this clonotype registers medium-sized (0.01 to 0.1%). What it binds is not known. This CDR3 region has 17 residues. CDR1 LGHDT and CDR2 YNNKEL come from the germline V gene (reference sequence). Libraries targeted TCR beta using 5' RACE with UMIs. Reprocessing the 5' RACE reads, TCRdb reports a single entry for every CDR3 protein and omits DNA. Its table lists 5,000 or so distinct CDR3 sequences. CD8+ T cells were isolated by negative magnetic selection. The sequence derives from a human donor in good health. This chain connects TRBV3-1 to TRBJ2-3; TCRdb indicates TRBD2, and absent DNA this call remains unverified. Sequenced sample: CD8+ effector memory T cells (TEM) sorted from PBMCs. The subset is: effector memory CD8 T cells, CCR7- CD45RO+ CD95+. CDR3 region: CASSPPRSSDATDTQYF.